This TCR beta chain was identified during a study of T cells in Graves' hyperthyroidism and ophthalmopathy (dated by TCRdb to the late 2010s). As for the study more broadly: Peripheral blood samples were taken at initial diagnosis, before any treatment was given. After blood sampling, hyperthyroidism patients were treated with methimazole at a starting dose of 30 mg daily, and ophthalmopathy patients were treated with high-dose intravenous methylprednisolone. Whether ophthalmopathy could be predicted prospectively was tested in an independent validation cohort made up of under 20 hyperthyroidism patients plus 17 patients who later progressed to ophthalmopathy. To identify distinguishing TCR V-J signatures, a discovery cohort of 95 to 100 patients was used, comprising 43 with Graves' ophthalmopathy and approximately 57 with stable Graves' hyperthyroidism. In addition, the study compared T-cell repertoires in thyroid tissue and in blood from about 6 Graves' hyperthyroidism patients. According to the paper, TCR Vbeta CDR3 sequencing was carried out on about 140 peripheral blood samples, which came from approximately 41 ophthalmopathy, approximately 78 hyperthyroidism and approximately 17 progressor patients. The 95 to 100 discovery patients were randomly divided into training and test sets at a 7:3 ratio.

The TCR beta CDR3 regions were amplified from the RNA transcripts. For the first round of RT-PCR on the TCR CDR3, the HTBI primer set was used together with the Qiagen OneStep RT-PCR kit. The libraries were constructed in a second round of multiplex PCR and then size-selected and purified. Paired-end sequencing of the libraries was performed with 100 bp reads on an Illumina HiSeq2000. Processing in the source paper ran as follows. SOAPnuke was used to process the raw data, with reads discarded if the reads contained adapters or uncalled bases, had a mean Phred below 15, or lacked an exact constant-primer or identifier match. High-quality paired reads were merged with COPE v1.2.5, and unique nucleotide sequences were defined as clonotypes. Clonotypes were aligned to IMGT TRBV, TRBD and TRBJ reference segments using MiTCR v1.1. The analysis included only V-J combinations with a frequency above 0.0001, which together covered roughly 99% of the repertoires. A TCS score was defined as the ratio between F50 (clonal expansion) and ExV (chaos), using BLOSUM62-based TCRdist between CDR3 peptides within each V-J. Welch's t-statistics and random forest reduced around 550 V-J features to about 12, which were used in a naive Bayes classifier (R e1071). Through fastp at Q25 and MiXCR, TCRdb rebuilt clones from the public reads, retaining in-frame beta chains. Entries that share a CDR3 protein sequence are merged under the most common genes and DNA. These V and J calls are TCRdb output, not the study's own analysis. This sample is represented by about half a million distinct CDR3 sequences; approximately 24% of them were singletons. About 11% of the sample rests with the top ten.

Results the study describes overall, beyond this receptor: Ophthalmopathy was separated from stable hyperthyroidism by a 13 V-J signature model, with approximately 86% sensitivity and roughly 84% specificity obtained in cross-validation and 80%/75% obtained in testing. In validation, progression to ophthalmopathy was predicted by the model with approximately 67% sensitivity and 72.22% specificity, a median of approximately 6.5 months before onset. Most expanded thyroid clonotypes (frequency above 0.001) were also detected in blood, a finding suggesting that blood repertoires may reflect thyroid immune responses. No statistical method was used to set the sample size in advance, and investigators knew the group allocation.

From the cysteine up to the phenylalanine, the CDR3 has a length of 15 residues. Only the CDR3 DNA is retained, 45 bases long and in frame from the first base. V is reduced by 7 bases and J by 2 bases, leaving a spacing of 17 bases between them. The germline V gene gives CDR1 as MDHEN and CDR2 as SYDVKM. About this clonotype: Its target antigen remains unknown. No base-level quality is on record; no much larger clone is a single base apart.

Ophthalmopathy patients had moderately to severely active disease, Clinical Activity Score of at least 3, NOSPECS grade of at least 4, and duration under 3 months. Any patient with an uncontrolled infection, another autoimmune disease, pregnancy or lactation was excluded. Diagnoses were established on the basis of clinical symptoms, serum thyroxine and TRAb, thyroid ultrasound, and orbital computed tomography. Ficoll-Paque density gradient centrifugation was used to isolate PBMCs from about 10 ml of fresh peripheral blood. Total RNA was extracted with Trizol reagent, and quality was checked on an Agilent 2100 Bioanalyzer.

Sequencing input: blood. The clonotype was recovered from a woman in her 30s with Graves' ophthalmopathy. The receptor chain draws on TRBV28 and TRBJ1-1; the D gene cannot be resolved reliably. At the DNA level, the sequence is TGTGCCAGCACCGGAGTGGGTATCGGAAACACTGAAGCTTTCTTT. Its coded protein is CASTGVGIGNTEAFF.